The 13 T cell receptor beta chains presented below share a single source sample, sequenced in a study of CD8 T cells in Susac syndrome. RNA, at about 0.5 to 1 ug, was reverse transcribed with random hexamers. TCRdb re-analysed the immunoSEQ multiplex PCR reads in MiXCR, keeping a single row per CDR3 protein. The data show 150,000 to 200,000 distinct CDR3 sequences, approximately 93% seen once. The sample comprised CD4+ T cells from PBMCs. These receptors came from a human donor with multiple sclerosis.

CDR3 sequence (DNA): TGTGCCAGCAGCGGACTAGCGGGAACTTTGAACACCGGGGAGCTGTTTTTT. This sequence encodes CASSGLAGTLNTGELFF. The V and J genes are TRBV3-1 and TRBJ2-2; TRBD2 agrees at 12 bases. The CDR3 sequence is 17 residues long. CDR1 is LGHDT and CDR2 is YNNKEL in the germline V gene (reference sequence). V lost 5 bases, J lost 1 base, and 5 bases stayed unmatched. The variable domain in full, completed from reference TRBV3-1 and TRBJ2-2, reads DTAVSQTPKYLVTQMGNDKSIKCEQNLGHDTMYWYKQDSKKFLKIMFSYNNKELIINETVPNRFSPKSPDKAHLNLHINSLELGDSAVYFCASSGLAGTLNTGELFFGEGSRLTVL.

V is TRBV18 and J is TRBJ2-2; D not certain. Looked up from germline, CDR1 is KGHSH and CDR2 is LQKENI. The CDR3 runs to 13 residues. The V end was cut by 8 bases, the J end by 1 base, with 8 bases between. The CDR3 sequence: CASQDRNTGELFF. For the CDR3, the DNA is TGTGCCAGCCAGGACCGGAACACCGGGGAGCTGTTTTTT.

The chain carries TRBV27 and TRBJ2-1, with 12 nucleotides matching TRBD2. V lost 8 bases to trimming and J lost 5 bases; unmatched junction nucleotides: 22. The germline gives CDR1 MNHEY, CDR2 SMNVEV (reference sequence). This CDR3 contains 20 residues. The CDR3 spells CASALKILAGGHANDNEQFF. CDR3 bases: TGTGCCAGCGCTTTAAAAATTCTAGCGGGAGGGCACGCGAACGACAATGAGCAGTTCTTC.

This chain connects TRBV6-1 to TRBJ1-2; possible D gene TRBD1, 6 bases. V lost 6 bases and J lost 4, with 15 bases in between. The CDR3 is made up of 14 amino acids. Germline V lookup: CDR1 MNHNS, CDR2 SASEGT. This chain's CDR3 is CASREDRAPYGYTF. CDR3 sequence (DNA): TGTGCCAGCAGGGAGGACAGAGCCCCCTATGGCTACACCTTC.

V and J are TRBV19 and TRBJ1-1; D is possibly TRBD1 (6 bases). The CDR3 is 16 residues long. Germline CDR1 LNHDA, CDR2 SQIVND (reference sequence). V lost 5 bases, J lost 3 bases, and 19 bases lay in between. The CDR3 region has the DNA TGTGCCAGTAGTGCACTAACAGGGACGGGGTACACTGAAGCTTTCTTT. This codes for CASSALTGTGYTEAFF.

The rearrangement uses TRBV30 and TRBJ1-2; 9 bases agree with TRBD1. This CDR3 spans 11 amino acids. With V trimmed by 3 bases and J by 7 bases, 0 bases remained unmatched. Germline loops: CDR1 GTSNPN, CDR2 SVGIG (reference sequence). The CDR3 coding sequence is TGTGCCTGGAGGGACAGGGGTGGCTACACCTTC. Translating it yields CAWRDRGGYTF.

V usage is TRBV7-8 and J usage is TRBJ2-3; no reliable D call. CDR3 size: 12 residues. Germline-derived CDR1 and CDR2 are SGHVS and FQNEAQ. V gave up 1 base and J gave up 6 bases, with 5 bases separating them. In DNA form, the CDR3 reads TGTGCCAGCAGCTTAGGAATGGATACGCAGTATTTT. This codes for CASSLGMDTQYF.

The genes are TRBV12-3 or TRBV12-4 and TRBJ1-2, with D possibly matching TRBD1 (5 bases). Trimming took 7 bases from V and 5 from J, leaving 17 bases between them. CDR3 length equals 14 residues. The CDR3 sequence: CASISREGPYGYTF. The CDR3 DNA sequence: TGTGCCAGCATCAGCAGGGAAGGGCCTTATGGCTACACCTTC.

This chain joins TRBV30 and TRBJ1-5; TRBD1 matches 7 bases. This CDR3 spans 13 amino acids. The ends lost 3 bases at V and 5 bases at J; junction bases unmatched: 4. Germline V CDR1 and CDR2: GTSNPN, SVGIG (reference sequence). CDR3 nucleotides: TGTGCCTGGAGCGGACAGGAAGATCAGCCCCAGCATTTT. Its translation is CAWSGQEDQPQHF.

This rearrangement joins TRBV7-2 to TRBJ1-2, with 7 nucleotides matching TRBD1. V lost 5 bases, J lost 2 bases, and 8 bases stayed unmatched. The germline V gene encodes CDR1 SGHTA and CDR2 FQGNSA. This CDR3 has 15 amino acids. The CDR3 loop reads CASSHRRQGNYGYTF. In nucleotides, the CDR3 is TGTGCCAGCAGCCATAGACGACAGGGAAACTATGGCTACACCTTC.

The chain has TRBV7-3 and TRBJ2-1, with TRBD2 matching 10 bases. The CDR3 spans 16 residues. Germline V gene lookup returns CDR1 SGHTA and CDR2 FQGTGA. After removal of 1 base from V and 7 bases from J, the junction contained 7 bases not matched to a gene. The chain's CDR3 is CASSLSPTSGKNEQFF. CDR3 DNA sequence: TGTGCCAGCAGCTTAAGTCCAACTAGCGGGAAGAATGAGCAGTTCTTC.

The V and J genes are TRBV5-4 and TRBJ2-4; a weak D match, TRBD2 (6 bases). With 4 bases removed from V and 0 bases from J, the gap between germline ends came to 14 bases. Germline V gene data show CDR1 as SGHNT and CDR2 as YYREEE (reference sequence). There are 16 residues in the CDR3. In DNA form, the CDR3 reads TGTGCCAGCAGCGCTGCGTTCGGGGGAGCCAAAAACATTCAGTACTTC. It yields the protein CASSAAFGGAKNIQYF.

This clonotype has only one observation. J is TRBJ1-2 and V is TRBV12-3 or TRBV12-4, with no clear D. V lost 3 bases to trimming and J lost 4 bases, with 9 bases between them. The CDR3 totals 13 residues. In DNA form, the CDR3 reads TGTGCCAGCAGTTTGGGAGACGTCTATGGCTACACCTTC. It translates to CASSLGDVYGYTF.